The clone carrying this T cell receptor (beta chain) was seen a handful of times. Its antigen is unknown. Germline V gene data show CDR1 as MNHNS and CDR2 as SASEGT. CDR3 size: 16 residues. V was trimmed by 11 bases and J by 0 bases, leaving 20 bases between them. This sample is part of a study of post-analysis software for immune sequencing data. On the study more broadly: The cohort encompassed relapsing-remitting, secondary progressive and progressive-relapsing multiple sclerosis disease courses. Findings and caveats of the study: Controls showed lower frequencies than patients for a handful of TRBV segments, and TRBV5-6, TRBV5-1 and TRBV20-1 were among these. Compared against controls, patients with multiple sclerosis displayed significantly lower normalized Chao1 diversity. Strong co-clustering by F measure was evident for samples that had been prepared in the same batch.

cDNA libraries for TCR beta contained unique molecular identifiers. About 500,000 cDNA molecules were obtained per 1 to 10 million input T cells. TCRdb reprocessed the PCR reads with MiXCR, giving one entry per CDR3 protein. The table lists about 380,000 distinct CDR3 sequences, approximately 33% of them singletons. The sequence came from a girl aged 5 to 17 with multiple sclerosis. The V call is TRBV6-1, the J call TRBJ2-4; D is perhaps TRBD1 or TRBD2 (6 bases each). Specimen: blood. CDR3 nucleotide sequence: TGTGCCGCTGAACGGGGGACACAGCTAGCCAAAAACATTCAGTACTTC. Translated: CAAERGTQLAKNIQYF.